This TCR beta chain was captured in a study of CD8+ T cells in alopecia areata (dated by TCRdb to about 2018). Broadly, across the study: Treated patients were enrolled in an open-label pilot trial of oral tofacitinib at 5 to 10 mg twice daily for moderate-to-severe alopecia areata. Scalp clonality was compared among normal scalp (n=4), patchy alopecia areata scalp (n=8), and alopecia totalis/universalis scalp (n=8). In humans, TCRbeta sequencing was performed on scalp tissue and on sorted CD4+ and CD8+ peripheral blood T cells from healthy controls and from patients with patchy or totalis/universalis alopecia areata. In treated patients, disease severity was measured using the SALT score, which gives the percentage of scalp surface area affected. Patients stayed on tofacitinib for 6 to 18 months and then had 6 months of follow-up off drug so that delayed response and recurrence could be assessed. Biopsies were taken from tofacitinib-treated patients at baseline and again at 4 and 24 weeks into treatment, and several of those patients also had a later scalp biopsy. To study T cell clonal expansion in alopecia areata, the researchers applied high-throughput TCRbeta sequencing to both the C3H/HeJ mouse model and human patients. RNA came from the PAXgene miRNA kit for fixed scalp, the miRNeasy kit for PBMCs, and the RNeasy kit for mouse skin. Amplification of TCRbeta CDR3 regions was done by immunoSEQ multiplex PCR using 35 Vbeta forward primers and 13 Jbeta reverse primers.

The library was prepared using the immunoSEQ multiplex PCR assay. RNA was extracted from all samples and reverse transcribed into cDNA, which served as template for TCR sequencing. First-strand cDNA was synthesized using SuperScript III with a 2:1 mix of oligo-dT and random hexamers. A synthetic immune receptor repertoire was used to measure amplification bias, and any remaining bias was corrected computationally. Processing in the source paper ran as follows. Raw reads were preprocessed to remove errors, and CDR3 was defined according to IMGT conventions as the region from the conserved cysteine to phenylalanine. Clonality was calculated as 1 minus Shannon entropy normalized by log2 of the number of productive unique TCRs. Whether scalp clones were CD4 or CD8 was inferred by matching scalp TCRbeta sequences against CD4 and CD8 repertoires sorted from blood. TCRdb obtained this table from immuneACCESS and retained in-frame rearrangements with V and J assigned. These tables miss some clones; where compared with another copy, unresolved V genes account for less than half of the shortfall, and the remainder is unexplained. V, J and clone size are those of that table, while D and trimming were read from the DNA. For this sample the table gives some 220,000 clones, of which more than 45% were detected only once. Jointly, the top ten make up around 1.4% of the sample.

This clone was seen more than once but under ten times. Its cognate antigen has yet to be identified. Per-nucleotide qualities are absent, and no much larger clonotype sits a single base away. Sample time point, as interpreted from the label and publication: around 4 weeks on oral tofacitinib. Explained via the paper, the treatment or condition label denotes: oral pan-JAK inhibitor, 5-10 mg twice daily. Peripheral blood and lesional scalp punch biopsies were obtained from patients with alopecia areata. PBMCs were isolated by density centrifugation and stained for CD3, CD4 and CD8, after which CD4+ and CD8+ T cells were sorted on a FACSAria. Study-level results and caveats: During tofacitinib treatment, many expanded lesional clones remained in scalp and blood, and this persistence may partly explain relapse after treatment is stopped. TCR sequences shared between patients were less clear than in mice, possibly partly because of HLA diversity in the patient population. Scalp clonality and the number of expanded CD8+ clones among the top 100 scalp clones were significantly decreased by tofacitinib. Because the treated cohort was small and included a single nonresponder, larger studies are needed to assess links between baseline CD8+ expansion and response. Unlike mouse skin, which is dominated by gammadelta T cells, normal human skin has resident alphabeta T cells that are also sequenced, and this complicates analysis of the scalp TCR repertoire. Compared with normal scalp, lesional scalp, particularly in alopecia totalis/universalis, had higher clonality and more expanded CD8+ clones, which suggests antigenic drive.

Cut back by 2 bases and 8 bases, the V and J ends lie 13 bases apart. CDR3 length: 13 amino acids, cysteine to phenylalanine. The entry retains the CDR3 DNA only, 39 bases that are in frame from base 1. CDR1 is given as SGDLS and CDR2 as YYNGEE, both from the germline V gene. The TCR was taken from a human donor with alopecia areata. The material sequenced was CD4+ T cells sorted from blood, taken at week 4, from a patient treated with tofacitinib. Rearrangement joined TRBV9 to TRBJ1-2; a confident D gene designation cannot be given. Read as DNA, the sequence is TGTGCCAGCAGCGTCGCGAACACGGGCGGCTACACCTTC. Its amino acids are CASSVANTGGYTF.